The rows below give T cell receptor beta chains drawn from one sample of a study of PD-1 blockade in classical Hodgkin lymphoma. The protocol was immunoSEQ multiplex PCR, while the TCRdb copy is restricted to in-frame clones and leaves out a portion. This table holds roughly 100,000 clones, about 92% found once. The sample was peripheral blood mononuclear cells (PBMCs), taken before the fourth cycle of nivolumab. Every receptor here comes from a human donor with classical Hodgkin lymphoma. CDR3s include the opening cysteine and the closing phenylalanine or tryptophan. D genes are given only for firm matches. A row's size may be missing; if present it is once, few, many or a size class.

size,D,J,V,CDR3,DNA
-,-,TRBJ1-4,TRBV7-2,CASRTDISGEKLFF,TGTGCCAGCAGGACGGACATCTCAGGCGAAAAACTGTTTTTT
-,-,TRBJ1-1,TRBV28,CASWGGFTEAFF,TGTGCCTCCTGGGGGGGGTTCACTGAAGCTTTCTTT
-,-,TRBJ2-5,TRBV30,CAFIPGGLGTQYF,TGTGCCTTCATACCGGGGGGCCTTGGGACCCAGTACTTC
-,TRBD1,TRBJ1-4,TRBV7-2,CASSLLRDRGFPKRLFF,TGTGCCAGCAGCTTACTTCGGGACAGGGGATTTCCCAAAAGACTGTTTTTT
-,-,TRBJ1-1,TRBV19,CASSTINLMNTEAFF,TGTGCCAGTAGTACGATAAATCTCATGAACACTGAAGCTTTCTTT
few,-,TRBJ1-2,TRBV15,CATSPEGGNYGYTF,TGTGCCACCAGCCCCGAGGGAGGCAACTATGGCTACACCTTC
once,TRBD1,TRBJ2-7,TRBV5-1,CASSYGQGDEQYF,TGCGCCAGCAGCTACGGACAGGGGGACGAGCAGTACTTC
once,-,TRBJ1-2,TRBV9,CASSLPGDGRNLGYTF,TGTGCCAGCAGCCTTCCTGGGGACGGCCGCAACTTAGGCTACACCTTC
-,TRBD1,TRBJ1-5,TRBV15,CATSGIGGLKDNQPQHF,TGTGCCACCAGCGGCATAGGGGGCCTCAAAGACAATCAGCCCCAGCATTTT
-,TRBD1,TRBJ1-1,TRBV28,CASRTGGTEAFF,TGTGCCAGCAGGACAGGGGGCACTGAAGCTTTCTTT
-,-,TRBJ2-7,TRBV6-5,CASSYSTPGAEEQYF,TGTGCCAGCAGTTACTCGACGCCAGGGGCGGAGGAGCAGTACTTC
-,-,TRBJ1-5,TRBV6-5,CASSPGRLADQPQHF,TGTGCCAGCAGTCCGGGACGCCTGGCGGATCAGCCCCAGCATTTT
-,-,TRBJ2-1,TRBV7-9,CASSLARREQFF,TGTGCCAGCAGCTTAGCGCGTCGTGAGCAGTTCTTC
-,TRBD2,TRBJ2-1,TRBV18,CASSIPGGRFRNEQFF,TGTGCCAGCTCGATACCGGGAGGACGATTTCGGAATGAGCAGTTCTTC
-,TRBD2,TRBJ2-3,TRBV27,CASSRTSGPGDTQYF,TGTGCCAGCAGTCGGACTAGCGGGCCCGGGGATACGCAGTATTTT
-,-,TRBJ2-2,TRBV29-1,CSGGELGAGELFF,TGCAGCGGGGGAGAGTTAGGCGCCGGGGAGCTGTTTTTT
once,-,TRBJ1-1,TRBV27,CASSLSIRGVNTEAFF,TGTGCCAGCAGTTTATCCATCAGGGGAGTGAACACTGAAGCTTTCTTT
-,TRBD1,TRBJ1-2,TRBV2,CASSKLPGQRPSIGGYTF,TGTGCCAGCAGTAAACTACCGGGACAGAGACCCTCGATCGGTGGCTACACCTTC
-,-,TRBJ2-3,TRBV7-9,CASSLSGFGNPGDTQYF,TGTGCCAGCAGCTTATCGGGCTTTGGAAATCCGGGAGATACGCAGTATTTT
-,-,TRBJ1-2,TRBV19,CASSIAANYGYTF,TGTGCCAGTAGTATCGCAGCAAACTATGGCTACACCTTC
-,TRBD2,TRBJ2-3,TRBV9,CASSVGSGSTDTQYF,TGTGCCAGCAGCGTCGGTAGCGGGAGCACAGATACGCAGTATTTT
-,TRBD1,TRBJ1-1,TRBV5-1,CASSLTGQDNTEAFF,TGCGCCAGCAGCCTAACAGGACAGGATAACACTGAAGCTTTCTTT
-,-,TRBJ2-1,TRBV25-1,CASSAHRDDNEQFF,TGTGCCAGCAGTGCCCACCGGGACGACAATGAGCAGTTCTTC
-,-,TRBJ2-7,TRBV6-5,CASSYRDPYEQYF,TGTGCCAGCAGTTACAGGGATCCCTACGAGCAGTACTTC